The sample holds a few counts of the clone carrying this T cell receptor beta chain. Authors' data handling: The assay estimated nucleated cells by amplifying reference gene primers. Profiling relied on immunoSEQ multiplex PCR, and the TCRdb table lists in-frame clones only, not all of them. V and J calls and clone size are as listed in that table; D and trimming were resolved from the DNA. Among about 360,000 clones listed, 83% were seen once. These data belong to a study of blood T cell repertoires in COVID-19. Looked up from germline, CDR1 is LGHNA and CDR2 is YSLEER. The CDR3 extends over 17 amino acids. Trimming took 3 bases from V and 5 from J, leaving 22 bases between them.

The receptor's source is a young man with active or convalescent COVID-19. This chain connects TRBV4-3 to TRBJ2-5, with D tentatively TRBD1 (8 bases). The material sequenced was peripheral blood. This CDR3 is CASSQGVGQGGYETQYF. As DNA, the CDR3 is TGCGCCAGCAGCCAGGGGGTCGGACAGGGAGGGTATGAGACCCAGTACTTC.